These T cell receptor beta chains were read from a single sample in a study of human T cells and chemical hapten exposure. TCRdb reprocessed the RACE reads with MiXCR, giving one entry per CDR3 protein. The sample lists approximately 370,000 distinct CDR3 sequences, approximately 5.8% occurring once. Here the sequenced sample was whole blood, taken in connection with sensitization to the hapten diphenylcyclopropenone (DPC). Receptor source: a woman aged 18-30 years with alopecia areata. Some clones in this sample may be carry-over from other donors' samples. The CDR3 runs from the conserved cysteine through the conserved F or W. D genes are given only for firm matches. Part of the rows lack a size; the others show once, few, many or a class for expanded clones.

V gene	CDR3 length	J gene	clone size	D gene	CDR3 DNA	CDR3 protein
TRBV12-3/TRBV12-4	14	TRBJ2-1	.	.	TGTGCCAGCAGTTTAATACTAGCTGTACGAGAGCAGTTCTTC	CASSLILAVREQFF
TRBV15	15	TRBJ1-6	.	.	TGTGCCACCAGCAGAGTCCCAGGGGTAGAATCACCCCTCCACTTT	CATSRVPGVESPLHF
TRBV6-5	13	TRBJ2-3	few	.	TGTGCCAGCAGTTACGCCGGGTCAGATACGCAGTATTTT	CASSYAGSDTQYF
TRBV12-5	13	TRBJ1-1	few	.	TGTGCTAGTGGTTTTGGGGCAGACAAAAGAGCTTTCTTT	CASGFGADKRAFF
TRBV29-1	14	TRBJ2-3	few	TRBD2	TGCAGCTCCCGGCGTGGACTAGGCACAGATACGCAGTATTTT	CSSRRGLGTDTQYF
TRBV28	14	TRBJ2-7	.	.	TGTGCCAGCAGCCCCGGGACCCCCCTTACCGAGCAGTACTTC	CASSPGTPLTEQYF
TRBV5-6	15	TRBJ1-1	many	TRBD1	TGTGCCAGCAGCTTGCCTGACAGGGACCGCACTGAAGCTTTCTTT	CASSLPDRDRTEAFF
TRBV12-3/TRBV12-4	15	TRBJ2-3	few	TRBD2	TGTGCCAGCAGAGACAATGGGGGGGGCACAGATACGCAGTATTTT	CASRDNGGGTDTQYF
TRBV6-5	16	TRBJ1-2	few	TRBD1	TGTGCCACCACACGGGGGACAGGGTTCTTGAACTATGGCTACACCTTC	CATTRGTGFLNYGYTF
TRBV7-2	17	TRBJ2-3	.	TRBD1	TGTGCCAGCAGCTTAGTAGGTGGGCAGGGGGCTAAAGATACGCAGTATTTT	CASSLVGGQGAKDTQYF
TRBV6-2/TRBV6-3	15	TRBJ2-5	.	.	TGTGCCAGCAATGACGCAGGGGCTGGACGAGAGACCCAGTACTTC	CASNDAGAGRETQYF
TRBV12-5	15	TRBJ1-6	many	TRBD1	TGTGCTAGTGGTAGGAGTTGGACAGGGCATTCACCCCTCCACTTT	CASGRSWTGHSPLHF
TRBV10-3	13	TRBJ2-7	many	TRBD2	TGTGCCATCAGACCGGGACTAGCGGGGGGGATCCACTTC	CAIRPGLAGGIHF
TRBV28	15	TRBJ2-7	.	TRBD1	TGTGCCAGCACCCCTACAGGGGGCGAGTCCCACGAGCAGTACTTC	CASTPTGGESHEQYF
TRBV2	13	TRBJ2-1	many	TRBD1	TGTGCCAGCAGTGAGGCGGGGGACAGGGGGCTCTTCTTC	CASSEAGDRGLFF
TRBV20-1	14	TRBJ2-3	many	.	TGCAGTGCTGCCCGGGACTTCTTAGCAGATACGCAGTATTTT	CSAARDFLADTQYF
TRBV6-1	15	TRBJ1-4	many	TRBD1	TGTGCCAGCAGTGATGGGACAGGGGGCAGTGAAAAACTGTTTTTT	CASSDGTGGSEKLFF
TRBV6-2/TRBV6-3	13	TRBJ2-3	.	.	TGTGCCAGCAGTTTTGGCGCACCAGATACGCAGTATTTT	CASSFGAPDTQYF
TRBV29-1	16	TRBJ2-5	many	.	TGCAGCGTTGTTCCTCGCGGATCGTCGAAAGGAGAGACCCAGTACTTC	CSVVPRGSSKGETQYF
TRBV6-2/TRBV6-3	10	TRBJ2-7	few	.	TGTGCCAGCCATCCTGGCGAGCAGTACTTC	CASHPGEQYF
TRBV4-3	17	TRBJ2-7	.	.	TGCGCCAGCAGCCAAGATCGCGGGACGCAAGCTGGATACGAGCAGTACTTC	CASSQDRGTQAGYEQYF
TRBV7-2	15	TRBJ2-3	few	TRBD2	TGTGCCAGCAGCGCGCGGGGGGGCCCGCCAGATACGCAGTATTTT	CASSARGGPPDTQYF
TRBV4-3	14	TRBJ2-3	many	.	TGCGCCAGCAGCCAAGATGAGGGGACAGATACGCAGTATTTT	CASSQDEGTDTQYF
TRBV7-9	11	TRBJ1-1	few	.	TGTGCCAGCAGAACTACAGATGAAGCTTTCTTT	CASRTTDEAFF
TRBV29-1	14	TRBJ2-6	many	.	TGCAGCGCGACGAAGGGCTCTGGGGCCAACGTCCTGACTTTC	CSATKGSGANVLTF
TRBV20-1	13	TRBJ2-3	few	TRBD2	TGCAGCCCTCTGGAAGCGGGGGCCGATACGCAGTATTTT	CSPLEAGADTQYF
TRBV6-5	14	TRBJ1-1	.	.	TGTGCCAGCAGTTTCCGGCAGGGTTACACTGAAGCTTTCTTT	CASSFRQGYTEAFF
TRBV6-2/TRBV6-3	14	TRBJ1-1	many	TRBD1	TGTGCCAGCAGCTTGCCAAGGGGGCACACTGAAGCTTTCTTT	CASSLPRGHTEAFF
TRBV24-1	12	TRBJ1-4	many	.	TGTGCCACCATGGAGGAGGATGAAAAACTGTTTTTT	CATMEEDEKLFF
TRBV5-1	15	TRBJ2-7	few	TRBD2	TGCGCCAGCAGCGCAGGGACTAGCGGGGGCCTAAGTCCGTACTTC	CASSAGTSGGLSPYF
TRBV5-6	13	TRBJ1-1	many	.	TGTGCCAGCAGCTTGGGAGGACAGCCTGAAGCTTTCTTT	CASSLGGQPEAFF
TRBV15	16	TRBJ1-2	few	.	TGTGCCACCAGCAGAGATCACGGGGGTTTGGGCTATGGCTACACCTTC	CATSRDHGGLGYGYTF
TRBV10-3	15	TRBJ2-2	few	TRBD2	TGTGCCACCAGACTAGCGGGGGACAACACCGGGGAGCTGTTTTTT	CATRLAGDNTGELFF
TRBV4-3	18	TRBJ1-2	.	TRBD1	TGCGCCAGCAGCCAAGACCCCACACGGACAGGTTACGGGTATGGCTACACCTTC	CASSQDPTRTGYGYGYTF
TRBV10-3	17	TRBJ1-3	.	.	TGTGCCACCAGGCAGCTACCCGCCAGGGTCTCTGGAAACACCATATATTTT	CATRQLPARVSGNTIYF
TRBV20-1	12	TRBJ2-7	.	.	TGCAGTGTCGCACAGGTTTCCTACGAGCAGTACTTC	CSVAQVSYEQYF
TRBV12-3/TRBV12-4	15	TRBJ1-1	many	TRBD1	TGTGCCAGCAGTAAGACGGGACAGGGCAGAACTGAAGCTTTCTTT	CASSKTGQGRTEAFF
TRBV7-3	15	TRBJ2-5	.	.	TGTGCCAGCTCCCGTCAATGGGGGGCCCAAGAGACCCAGTACTTC	CASSRQWGAQETQYF
TRBV3-1	12	TRBJ2-3	many	.	TGTGCCAGCAGCCAAGTGGATGATACGCAGTATTTT	CASSQVDDTQYF
TRBV20-1	16	TRBJ2-1	few	.	TGCAGTGCTACCCCTTGGCGGGGAAGCTCCTACAATGAGCAGTTCTTC	CSATPWRGSSYNEQFF
TRBV10-3	14	TRBJ2-1	many	.	TGTGCCATCAGATACAGCGCCGTCTACAATGAGCAGTTCTTC	CAIRYSAVYNEQFF
TRBV7-2	15	TRBJ2-7	few	TRBD2	TGTGCCAGCAGCTTAAAGCGGGGAGATACCTACGAGCAGTACTTC	CASSLKRGDTYEQYF
TRBV5-1	14	TRBJ2-3	many	.	TGCGCCAGCAGCTTCGGGACCAGCTCAGATACGCAGTATTTT	CASSFGTSSDTQYF
TRBV4-3	14	TRBJ2-5	many	.	TGCGCCAGCAGCCAAGGACTAAACCAAGAGACCCAGTACTTC	CASSQGLNQETQYF
TRBV12-3/TRBV12-4	14	TRBJ1-2	.	.	TGTGCCAGCAGCCGCGTATTACAGCCCTATGGCTACACCTTC	CASSRVLQPYGYTF
TRBV6-2/TRBV6-3	17	TRBJ2-3	.	.	TGTGCCAGCAGTTACCGACCTTTCGGCCGTGTCACAGATACGCAGTATTTT	CASSYRPFGRVTDTQYF
TRBV5-4	14	TRBJ1-2	many	TRBD1	TGTGCCAGCAGCCCTGGGACAGTAGACTATGGCTACACCTTC	CASSPGTVDYGYTF
TRBV6-2/TRBV6-3	14	TRBJ2-1	many	TRBD2	TGTGCCAGCAGTGTCGTAGCGGGGAGGGATGAGCAGTTCTTC	CASSVVAGRDEQFF
TRBV18	14	TRBJ1-1	.	.	TGTGCCAGCTCACCCCCTTCGACAGACACTGAAGCTTTCTTT	CASSPPSTDTEAFF
TRBV5-6	15	TRBJ1-5	few	.	TGTGCCAGCAGCTCGGCATCCTATAGCAATCAGCCCCAGCATTTT	CASSSASYSNQPQHF
TRBV5-1	16	TRBJ1-2	many	.	TGCGCCAGCAGCTCCGGGGACACCTCATTTAACTATGGCTACACCTTC	CASSSGDTSFNYGYTF
TRBV2	14	TRBJ1-5	few	.	TGTGCCAGCAGTGCCACGACAGGAAATCAGCCCCAGCATTTT	CASSATTGNQPQHF
TRBV5-1	15	TRBJ2-2	.	.	TGCGCCAGCAGCTTGGTAGGGGAGAACACCGGGGAGCTGTTTTTT	CASSLVGENTGELFF
TRBV24-1	14	TRBJ2-5	.	.	TGTGCCACCAGTGACCGGACAGTGGGGGAGACCCAGTACTTC	CATSDRTVGETQYF